One and the same sample provided the 14 T cell receptor beta chains below, sequenced in a study of control samples from healthy donors and cancer patients. Some clones are missing from TCRdb's copy, which holds only in-frame ones; the method was immunoSEQ multiplex PCR. The sample has 120,000 to 150,000 clones, approximately 91% seen once; the top ten hold over 4.5%. Sequencing input: blood. The receptors originated from a man aged 30-40 years in good health.

Here the CDR3 DNA reads TGTGCCAGCACCGTAACGGGGGCGGATGGCTACACCTTC. This sequence encodes CASTVTGADGYTF. The V gene is TRBV7-2, the J gene TRBJ1-2; D is perhaps TRBD1 (6 bases). The CDR3 sequence is 13 residues long. Trimming pared 7 bases from V and 6 bases from J, leaving 15 bases between. In germline, CDR1 is SGHTA, CDR2 FQGNSA.

This clone has just one count. The V call is TRBV4-3, the J call TRBJ1-1; 9 bases agree with TRBD1. J gave up 11 bases and V 0 bases, and 4 bases lay outside the gene matches. CDR3 length: 13 residues. Germline V lookup: CDR1 LGHNA, CDR2 YSLEER. CDR3 amino acids: CASSQETGGSAFF. The CDR3 DNA follows: TGCGCCAGCAGCCAAGAAACAGGGGGCTCGGCTTTCTTT.

The genes are TRBV5-1 and TRBJ1-5; TRBD1 matches at 9 bases. In germline, CDR1 is SGHRS, CDR2 YFSETQ. The CDR3 is 14 residues long. V was clipped by 1 base and J by 10 bases; unmatched bases: 6. The CDR3 DNA follows: TGCGCCAGCAGCTTGATGGGACAGGGCGATCCCCAGCATTTT. Its translation: CASSLMGQGDPQHF.

The V gene is TRBV28, the J gene TRBJ2-1; D call uncertain. The germline V and J ends were trimmed by 6 bases and 10 bases, with 19 bases remaining between them. The CDR3 loop spans 14 amino acids. Per germline, CDR1 MDHEN and CDR2 SYDVKM. This CDR3 is CASRIGGPPAEQFF. As DNA, the CDR3 is TGTGCCAGCAGAATCGGCGGACCCCCGGCCGAGCAGTTCTTC.

For the CDR3, the DNA is TGCGCCAGCAGCGCGGGAGCCGAAGTACAATCACCCCTCCACTTT. Its translation is CASSAGAEVQSPLHF. The rearrangement joins TRBV4-3 to TRBJ1-6; D gene ambiguous. This CDR3 region has 15 residues. Germline CDR1 and CDR2: LGHNA and YSLEER. With 5 bases removed from V and 10 bases from J, the gap between germline ends came to 18 bases.

The rearrangement links TRBV12-3 or TRBV12-4 to TRBJ2-3; D ambiguous. This CDR3 spans 12 amino acids. Deletions cut 5 bases from V and 3 bases from J, with 6 bases between. The CDR3 nucleotides read TGTGCCAGCAGTCACGGAACAGATACGCAGTATTTT. This sequence encodes CASSHGTDTQYF.

Remarks on this clone: Since no conserved phenylalanine or tryptophan closes the CDR3, a read error is the likely cause. The limits of the CDR3 on the DNA are not certain, so only TCRdb's listed CDR3 is given. J is TRBJ1-2 and V is TRBV6-4; the table's D call TRBD1 went unverified against the DNA. The germline gives CDR1 MRHNA, CDR2 SNTAGT. The CDR3 is 11 amino acids long, termini counted. The CDR3 loop reads CASSPRHRFVV.

CDR3 coding DNA: TGTGCCAGCAGTCCGGGGACAGGCCGTGTCCCCCTCCACTTT. It is translated as CASSPGTGRVPLHF. The chain combines TRBV6-6 with TRBJ1-6; 8 bases map to TRBD1. The junction had 10 bases not matched to a gene; V was cut back by 5 bases and J by 13 bases. This CDR3 is 14 amino acids long. Germline V lookup: CDR1 MNHNY, CDR2 SVGAGI (reference sequence).

The rearrangement links TRBV4-3 to TRBJ2-2; 9 nucleotides align to TRBD1. The CDR3 spans 17 residues. The trim removed 0 bases at V and 5 bases at J, leaving 7 bases unmatched. Germline loops: CDR1 LGHNA, CDR2 YSLEER. CDR3 loop: CASSQDAQGARTGELFF. Written as DNA, the CDR3 is TGCGCCAGCAGCCAAGATGCACAGGGGGCGAGGACCGGGGAGCTGTTTTTT.

The rearrangement uses TRBV19 and TRBJ1-4; D uncertain. CDR1 and CDR2 (germline): LNHDA, SQIVND (reference sequence). The V end lost 0 bases, the J end lost 8 bases, and 10 bases lay between the germline ends. There are 14 residues in the CDR3. CDR3 DNA sequence: TGTGCCAGTAGTATAGACCACGTTGGAGAAAAACTGTTTTTT. Its translation: CASSIDHVGEKLFF.

The CDR3 coding sequence is TGTGCCACTCGTACTAGCGGGAGGGGCAATGAGCAGTTCTTC. This translates into CATRTSGRGNEQFF. The V and J genes are TRBV2 and TRBJ2-1, with TRBD2 matching 13 bases. V shed 10 bases and J 6 bases; nucleotides not matched to a gene: 6. The V gene's germline CDR1 is SNHLY and CDR2 FYNNEI. This CDR3 has 14 amino acids.

Comments on this clone: Relative to the germline gene, one junction end is altered; a read error may explain this. This chain uses TRBV7-9 with TRBJ2-1, with 7 bases fitting TRBD1. The germline CDR1 and CDR2 sequences are SEHNR and FQNEAQ (reference sequence). The CDR3 totals 12 residues. The CDR3 here is CASSLEATGWLF. The CDR3 region has the DNA TGTGCCAGCAGCTTAGAAGCGACAGGGTGGCTCTTC.

This chain joins TRBV19 and TRBJ1-5, with D possibly matching TRBD1 (5 bases). This CDR3 spans 13 amino acids. V shed 11 bases and J shed 0 bases, with 11 bases lying between them. From germline, CDR1 is LNHDA and CDR2 SQIVND (reference sequence). The CDR3 DNA follows: TGTGCCGTAGGCAGGGATAGCAATCAGCCCCAGCATTTT. This gives the protein CAVGRDSNQPQHF.

The chain recombines TRBV3-1 (or the pseudogene TRBV3-2) with TRBJ2-7, with 8 bases identical to TRBD1. The CDR3 is 15 amino acids. Germline loops: CDR1 LGHDT, CDR2 YNNKEL (reference sequence). After removal of 4 bases from V and 2 bases from J, the junction contained 7 bases not matched to a gene. The CDR3 loop reads CASSPRDRSTYEQYF. The CDR3 coding sequence is TGTGCCAGCAGCCCACGGGACAGGTCCACCTACGAGCAGTACTTC.